The 23 T cell receptor beta chains below all came from one sample that was sequenced in a study of blood T cell repertoires in COVID-19. Only in-frame clones appear in the TCRdb table, and some are missing; sequencing was by immunoSEQ multiplex PCR. The data hold approximately 250,000 clones, with 86% observed a single time. The specimen was peripheral blood. The receptors derive from a man between 25 and 39 years old who had recovered from COVID-19.

The chain is built from TRBV29-1 and TRBJ2-3; D possibly corresponds to TRBD1 (5 bases). Trimming pared 7 bases from V and 5 bases from J, leaving 16 bases between. This CDR3 region has 13 residues. Germline CDR1 is SQVTM and CDR2 is ANQGSEA. CDR3 protein: CSGNQGSGDTQYF. CDR3 coding DNA: TGCAGCGGGAACCAGGGATCTGGAGATACGCAGTATTTT.

The V call is TRBV18, the J call TRBJ2-7, with 9 bases matching TRBD1. J lost 5 bases, V lost 1 base, and 9 bases had no gene match. Germline V CDR1 and CDR2: KGHSH, LQKENI. The CDR3 runs to 16 residues. CDR3 in amino acids: CASSPQTGGQGHEQYF. The CDR3 coding sequence is TGTGCCAGCTCACCACAAACGGGCGGACAGGGGCACGAGCAGTACTTC. Variable domain in full (rest from reference TRBV18 and TRBJ2-7): NAGVMQNPRHLVRRRGQEARLRCSPMKGHSHVYWYRQLPEEGLKFMVYLQKENIIDESGMPKERFSAEFPKEGPSILRIQQVVRGDSAAYFCASSPQTGGQGHEQYFGPGTRLTVT.

The gene calls are TRBV7-2 and TRBJ2-1; the match to TRBD2 covers 9 bases. Germline V gene lookup returns CDR1 SGHTA and CDR2 FQGNSA. J gave up 7 bases and V 2 bases, and 18 bases lay outside the gene matches. The CDR3 contains 19 residues. The CDR3 protein is CASSLFPTSGGGGPNEQFF. The CDR3, as DNA: TGTGCCAGCAGCTTATTCCCGACTAGCGGCGGCGGGGGTCCTAATGAGCAGTTCTTC.

The V call is TRBV28, the J call TRBJ1-5, with 10 bases aligning to TRBD1. This CDR3 comprises 14 residues. J gave up 7 bases and V 8 bases, and 8 bases lay outside the gene matches. Germline values: CDR1 MDHEN, CDR2 SYDVKM. The CDR3 spells CASGTGARWQPQHF. The DNA for the CDR3 is TGTGCCAGCGGGACAGGGGCTAGGTGGCAGCCCCAGCATTTT.

This chain joins TRBV5-6 and TRBJ1-3, with 9 bases identical to TRBD1. CDR1 SGHDT and CDR2 YYEEEE come from the germline V gene. The CDR3 spans 16 residues. After removal of 4 bases from V and 4 bases from J, the junction contained 9 bases not matched to a gene. CDR3: CASSLQGTGFGNTIYF. The CDR3, as DNA: TGTGCCAGCAGCCTACAGGGGACAGGGTTCGGAAACACCATATATTTT.

This clone was seen a handful of times. V gene TRBV14 combines with J gene TRBJ2-2, with D tentatively TRBD1 (6 bases). The CDR3 runs to 15 residues. The V end lost 4 bases, the J end lost 2 bases, and 11 bases lay between the germline ends. Per germline, CDR1 SGHDN and CDR2 FVKESK. The CDR3, as DNA: TGTGCCAGCAGCCGACGGGACATCAACACCGGGGAGCTGTTTTTT. As protein: CASSRRDINTGELFF.

The V and J genes are TRBV18 and TRBJ1-4; 8 bases fit TRBD1. There are 16 residues in the CDR3. The ends lost 4 bases at V and 3 bases at J; junction bases unmatched: 7. Germline V gene data show CDR1 as KGHSH and CDR2 as LQKENI. CDR3 nucleotide sequence: TGTGCCAGCTCACGGTCTCAGGGGGCTTCTAATGAAAAACTGTTTTTT. It specifies CASSRSQGASNEKLFF.

J is TRBJ2-5 and V is TRBV5-1; 15 bases fit TRBD2. The germline V gene has CDR1 SGHRS and CDR2 YFSETQ. V dropped 1 base and J dropped 2; count of bases not matched to a gene: 6. The length of the CDR3 is 18 residues. The CDR3 loop is CASSLYGTSGGRQETQYF. CDR3 nucleotides: TGCGCCAGCAGCTTGTACGGGACTAGCGGGGGGAGACAAGAGACCCAGTACTTC.

V and J are TRBV27 and TRBJ2-7, with TRBD2 as a possible D gene (6 bases). CDR3 size: 14 residues. Germline lookup yields CDR1 MNHEY and CDR2 SMNVEV (reference sequence). The V end was cut by 5 bases, the J end by 0 bases, with 11 bases between. The CDR3 nucleotides are TGTGCCAGCAGTACGGCGGGGTTCTCCTACGAGCAGTACTTC. This encodes CASSTAGFSYEQYF.

In DNA form, the CDR3 reads TGTGCCAGCAGTGAACCAGGACAGGGGCACTACGAGCAGTACTTC. Protein: CASSEPGQGHYEQYF. J is TRBJ2-7 and V is TRBV6-1; 9 positions agree with TRBD1. In germline, CDR1 is MNHNS, CDR2 SASEGT. The length of the CDR3 is 15 residues. V gave up 2 bases and J gave up 3 bases; unmatched junction bases: 5.

The CDR3 spells CATSQTGEEKLFF. Written as DNA, the CDR3 is TGTGCCACCAGTCAAACAGGGGAAGAAAAACTGTTTTTT. The chain uses TRBV24-1 and TRBJ1-4; TRBD1 matches at 7 bases. CDR3 size: 13 residues. Trimming cost V 6 bases and J 8 bases; bases outside gene matches: 5. In germline, CDR1 is KGHDR, CDR2 SFDVKD.

The genes are TRBV28 and TRBJ1-6, with a possible D match to TRBD1 (5 bases). From germline, CDR1 is MDHEN and CDR2 SYDVKM. CDR3 length: 13 amino acids. The germline V and J ends were trimmed by 5 bases and 10 bases, with 12 bases remaining between them. CDR3 sequence: CASSLKQVSPLHF. CDR3 coding DNA: TGTGCCAGCAGTCTAAAACAGGTGTCACCCCTCCACTTT.

V usage is TRBV24-1 and J usage is TRBJ2-3, with TRBD2 matching 14 bases. The CDR3 has 16 residues. With 2 bases clipped from V and 5 bases from J, the junction kept 2 bases outside the gene matches. CDR1 is KGHDR and CDR2 is SFDVKD in the germline V gene. For the CDR3, the DNA is TGTGCCACCAGTGATTGGACTAGCGGGGGGCAAGATACGCAGTATTTT. Translated, it gives CATSDWTSGGQDTQYF.

The V and J genes are TRBV9 and TRBJ1-1, with 8 bases identical to TRBD1. The V and J ends lost 0 bases and 6 bases, in that order; junction bases with no gene match: 7. The CDR3 is 15 amino acids. Germline assignment: CDR1 SGDLS and CDR2 YYNGEE. CDR3 sequence (DNA): TGTGCCAGCAGCGTAGGGAGACAGGGGAAAGCTGAAGCTTTCTTT. It yields the protein CASSVGRQGKAEAFF. The full variable domain, with the rest looked up from reference TRBV9 and TRBJ1-1, is DSGVTQTPKHLITATGQRVTLRCSPRSGDLSVYWYQQSLDQGLQFLIQYYNGEERAKGNILERFSAQQFPDLHSELNLSSLELGDSALYFCASSVGRQGKAEAFFGQGTRLTVV.

The chain uses TRBV3-1 (or the pseudogene TRBV3-2) and TRBJ2-3; 7 bases fit TRBD1. With V trimmed by 3 bases and J by 6 bases, 6 bases remained unmatched. CDR1 and CDR2 from the germline V gene are LGHDT and YNNKEL (reference sequence). The length of the CDR3 is 14 residues. The CDR3 reads CASSHRGPGDTQYF. CDR3 nucleotide sequence: TGTGCCAGCAGCCATAGGGGGCCGGGGGATACGCAGTATTTT.

The chain has TRBV4-2 and TRBJ2-7; 11 bases align to TRBD1. The CDR3 contains 17 residues. V was pared by 2 bases and J by 5 bases, with 11 bases of the junction left unmatched. CDR1 is LGHNA and CDR2 is YNFKEQ in the germline V gene. The CDR3 DNA is TGTGCCAGCAGCCAACCACAAGCCGGGACAGGGGGAGACGAGCAGTACTTC. Translation gives CASSQPQAGTGGDEQYF.

This rearrangement joins TRBV6-5 to TRBJ2-3, with TRBD1 matching 7 bases. With V trimmed by 4 bases and J by 4 bases, 2 bases remained unmatched. Germline V gene data show CDR1 as MNHEY and CDR2 as SVGAGI. This CDR3 region has 13 residues. The CDR3 DNA is TGTGCCAGCAGTTCCCAGGGGGCAGATACGCAGTATTTT. Protein sequence: CASSSQGADTQYF.

Of note for this clone: The sample holds other DNA sequences that translate to the same CDR3. The V and J genes are TRBV27 and TRBJ1-2; tentatively, D is TRBD1 (6 bases). Germline V gene sequence: CDR1 MNHEY, CDR2 SMNVEV (reference sequence). The CDR3 spans 13 residues. Trimming cost V 5 bases and J 3 bases, with 10 bases left between them. The CDR3, as DNA: TGTGCCAGCAGTCCGACAGGAGACTATGGCTACACCTTC. Amino acids: CASSPTGDYGYTF.

Of note for this clone: Other DNA sequences of this sample code for an identical CDR3. This chain links TRBV18 with TRBJ1-5; D might be TRBD1 (5 bases). Germline lookup yields CDR1 KGHSH and CDR2 LQKENI. The CDR3 sequence is 15 residues long. Trimming pared 2 bases from V and 4 bases from J, leaving 12 bases between. The CDR3 region is CASSPGTGGNQPQHF. The CDR3 DNA follows: TGTGCCAGCTCACCAGGCACGGGGGGGAATCAGCCCCAGCATTTT.

This chain connects TRBV6-5 to TRBJ2-7, with 7 bases aligning to TRBD1. The germline V gene encodes CDR1 MNHEY and CDR2 SVGAGI. The CDR3 spans 14 residues. After removal of 5 bases from V and 4 bases from J, the junction contained 8 bases not matched to a gene. This CDR3 is CASSLQTGRYEQYF. CDR3 coding DNA: TGTGCCAGCAGTCTACAGACAGGGCGGTACGAGCAGTACTTC.

This CDR3 reads CASSRSGTGANTGELFF. The CDR3 nucleotides are TGTGCCAGCAGCCGTTCCGGGACAGGGGCGAACACCGGGGAGCTGTTTTTT. The rearrangement joins TRBV5-5 to TRBJ2-2; 10 bases fit TRBD1. The CDR3 loop spans 17 amino acids. V lost 4 bases to trimming and J lost 0 bases; unmatched junction nucleotides: 6. In germline, CDR1 is SGHKS, CDR2 YYEKEE (reference sequence). Full variable domain (outside the CDR3, taken from reference TRBV5-5 and TRBJ2-2): DAGVTQSPTHLIKTRGQQVTLRCSPISGHKSVSWYQQVLGQGPQFIFQYYEKEERGRGNFPDRFSARQFPNYSSELNVNALLLGDSALYLCASSRSGTGANTGELFFGEGSRLTVL.

The J gene is TRBJ2-1, the V gene TRBV7-9; D not resolved. The CDR3 loop spans 13 amino acids. V dropped 2 bases and J dropped 5 bases, with 7 bases sitting between them. Germline V CDR1 and CDR2: SEHNR, FQNEAQ (reference sequence). CDR3 amino acids: CASSLSPDNEQFF. CDR3 DNA sequence: TGTGCCAGCAGCTTATCGCCAGACAATGAGCAGTTCTTC.

CDR3 protein: CASSSHRDREAFF. CDR3 DNA: TGTGCCAGCAGCTCCCACCGGGACAGGGAAGCTTTCTTT. The chain carries TRBV7-9 and TRBJ1-1, with TRBD1 identical over 8 bases. The CDR3 totals 13 residues. V trimming: 4 bases; J trimming: 8 bases; junction bases outside the gene matches: 6. Germline V gene data show CDR1 as SEHNR and CDR2 as FQNEAQ (reference sequence).